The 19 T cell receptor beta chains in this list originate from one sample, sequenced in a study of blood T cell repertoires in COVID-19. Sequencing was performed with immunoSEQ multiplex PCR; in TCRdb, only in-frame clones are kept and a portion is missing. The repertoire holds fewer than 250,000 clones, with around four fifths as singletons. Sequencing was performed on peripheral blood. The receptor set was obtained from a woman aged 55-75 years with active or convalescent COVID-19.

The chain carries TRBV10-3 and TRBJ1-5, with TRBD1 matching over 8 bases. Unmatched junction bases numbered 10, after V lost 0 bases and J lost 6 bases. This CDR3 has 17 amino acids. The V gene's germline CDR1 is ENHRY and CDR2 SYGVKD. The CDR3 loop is CAISESQGQAQSQPQHF. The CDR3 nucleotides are TGTGCCATCAGTGAGTCGCAGGGACAGGCGCAGAGTCAGCCCCAGCATTTT.

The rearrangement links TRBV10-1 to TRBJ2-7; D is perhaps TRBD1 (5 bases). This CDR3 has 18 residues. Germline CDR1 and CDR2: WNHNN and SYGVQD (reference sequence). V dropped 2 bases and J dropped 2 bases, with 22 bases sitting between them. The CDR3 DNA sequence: TGCGCCAGCAGTGAGCCGGGCAAAAGACAGTCTCCTGCCTACGAGCAGTACGTC. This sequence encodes CASSEPGKRQSPAYEQYV.

The CDR3 DNA follows: TGTGCCAGCAGCATCCGGACTAGCGGGGACAATGAGCAGTTCTTC. Translated, it gives CASSIRTSGDNEQFF. This chain uses TRBV9 with TRBJ2-1; 12 nucleotides match TRBD2. Germline CDR1 SGDLS, CDR2 YYNGEE. The CDR3 runs 15 residues. Unmatched junction bases numbered 4, after V lost 4 bases and J lost 5 bases.

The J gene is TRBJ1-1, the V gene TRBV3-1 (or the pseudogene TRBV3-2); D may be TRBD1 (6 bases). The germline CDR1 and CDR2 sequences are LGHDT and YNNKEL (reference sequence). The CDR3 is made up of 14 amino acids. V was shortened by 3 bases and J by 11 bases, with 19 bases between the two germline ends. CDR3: CASSQDSTFGEAFF. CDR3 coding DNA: TGTGCCAGCAGCCAGGACAGTACTTTCGGGGAGGCTTTCTTT.

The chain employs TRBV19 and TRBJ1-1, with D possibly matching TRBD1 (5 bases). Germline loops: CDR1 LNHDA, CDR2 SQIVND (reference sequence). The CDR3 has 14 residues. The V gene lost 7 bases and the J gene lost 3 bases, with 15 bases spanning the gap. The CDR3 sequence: CASMAGRYHTEAFF. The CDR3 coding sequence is TGTGCCAGTATGGCAGGGCGGTATCACACTGAAGCTTTCTTT.

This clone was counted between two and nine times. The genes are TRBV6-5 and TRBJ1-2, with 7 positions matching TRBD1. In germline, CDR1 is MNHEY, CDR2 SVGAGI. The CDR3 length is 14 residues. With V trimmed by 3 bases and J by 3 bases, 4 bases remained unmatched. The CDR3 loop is CASSYGTAYYGYTF. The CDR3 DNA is TGTGCCAGCAGTTATGGGACAGCATACTATGGCTACACCTTC.

This CDR3 is CAITDRETDTQYF. CDR3 nucleotides: TGTGCCATCACGGACAGAGAGACAGATACGCAGTATTTT. V usage is TRBV10-3 and J usage is TRBJ2-3; a possible D gene is TRBD1 (6 bases). Germline CDR1 reads ENHRY; CDR2 reads SYGVKD. The V end was cut by 7 bases, the J end by 3 bases, with 11 bases between. This CDR3 has 13 amino acids.

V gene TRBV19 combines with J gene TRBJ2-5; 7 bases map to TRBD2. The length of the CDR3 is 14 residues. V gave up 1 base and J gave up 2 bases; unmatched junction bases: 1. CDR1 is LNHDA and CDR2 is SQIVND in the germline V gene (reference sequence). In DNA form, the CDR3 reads TGTGCCAGTAGTATAGGGGGGGGGCAAGAGACCCAGTACTTC. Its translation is CASSIGGGQETQYF.

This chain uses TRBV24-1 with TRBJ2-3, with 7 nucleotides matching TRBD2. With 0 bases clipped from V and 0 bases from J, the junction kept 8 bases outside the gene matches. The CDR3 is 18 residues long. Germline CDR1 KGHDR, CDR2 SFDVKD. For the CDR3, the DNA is TGTGCCACCAGTGATTTGGGGGGGGGATCTTCTAGCACAGATACGCAGTATTTT. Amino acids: CATSDLGGGSSSTDTQYF.

This CDR3 is CASSPTTGVDEQYV. In DNA form, the CDR3 reads TGCGCCAGCAGCCCTACGACAGGGGTCGACGAGCAGTACGTC. The chain links TRBV5-1 to TRBJ2-7; 8 nucleotides match TRBD1. Germline V gene data show CDR1 as SGHRS and CDR2 as YFSETQ. V trimming: 4 bases; J trimming: 5 bases; junction bases outside the gene matches: 8. This CDR3 comprises 14 residues.

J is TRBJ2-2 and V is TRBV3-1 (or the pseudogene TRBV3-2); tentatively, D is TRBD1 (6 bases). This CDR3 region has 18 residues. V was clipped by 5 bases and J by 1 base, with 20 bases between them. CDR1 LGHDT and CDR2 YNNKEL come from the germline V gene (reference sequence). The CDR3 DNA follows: TGTGCCAGCAGCGTTCTCAAGGTAAGGGGGTGGAACACCGGGGAGCTGTTTTTT. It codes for CASSVLKVRGWNTGELFF.

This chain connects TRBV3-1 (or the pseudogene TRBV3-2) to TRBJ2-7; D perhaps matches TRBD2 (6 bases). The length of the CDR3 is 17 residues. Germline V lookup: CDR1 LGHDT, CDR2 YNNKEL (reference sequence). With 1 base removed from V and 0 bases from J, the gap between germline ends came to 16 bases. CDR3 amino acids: CASSQGVRTTRSYEQYF. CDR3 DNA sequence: TGTGCCAGCAGCCAAGGGGTAAGGACTACCCGCTCCTACGAGCAGTACTTC.

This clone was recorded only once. The CDR3 region is CASSYGGGLGTQYF. The DNA for the CDR3 is TGTGCCAGCAGTTACGGCGGGGGGCTAGGTACGCAGTATTTT. The chain recombines TRBV6-5 with TRBJ2-3; 8 positions agree with TRBD2. J was trimmed by 8 bases and V by 2 bases; bases with no gene match: 6. This CDR3 is 14 amino acids long. The germline V gene encodes CDR1 MNHEY and CDR2 SVGAGI.

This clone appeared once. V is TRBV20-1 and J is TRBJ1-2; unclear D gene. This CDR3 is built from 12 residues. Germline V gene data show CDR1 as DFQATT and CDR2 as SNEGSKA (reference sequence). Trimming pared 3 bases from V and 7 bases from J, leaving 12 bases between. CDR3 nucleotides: TGCAGTGCTAGTGGCGGTTCTCTTGGCTACACCTTC. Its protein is CSASGGSLGYTF.

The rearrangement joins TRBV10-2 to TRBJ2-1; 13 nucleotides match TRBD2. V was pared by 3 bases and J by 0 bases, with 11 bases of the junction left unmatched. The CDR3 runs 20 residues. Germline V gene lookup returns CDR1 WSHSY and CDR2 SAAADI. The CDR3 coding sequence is TGCGCCAGCAGTGATCCTCGGGGACTAGCGGGACTTAGCTCCTACAATGAGCAGTTCTTC. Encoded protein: CASSDPRGLAGLSSYNEQFF.

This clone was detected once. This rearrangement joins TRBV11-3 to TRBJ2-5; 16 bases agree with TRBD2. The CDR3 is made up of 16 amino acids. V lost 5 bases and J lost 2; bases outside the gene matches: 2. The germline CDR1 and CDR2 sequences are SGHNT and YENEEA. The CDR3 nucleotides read TGTGCCAGCAGCGAGGGACTAGCGGGAGGGCAAGAGACCCAGTACTTC. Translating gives CASSEGLAGGQETQYF.

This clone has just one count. The CDR3 loop is CASSEETRSYGYTF. The CDR3 DNA reads TGTGCCAGCAGTGAAGAAACGCGGAGCTATGGCTACACCTTC. The chain carries TRBV25-1 and TRBJ1-2; D remains ambiguous. This CDR3 spans 14 amino acids. The V end lost 2 bases, the J end lost 4 bases, and 11 bases lay between the germline ends. Looked up from germline, CDR1 is MGHDK and CDR2 is SYGVNS.

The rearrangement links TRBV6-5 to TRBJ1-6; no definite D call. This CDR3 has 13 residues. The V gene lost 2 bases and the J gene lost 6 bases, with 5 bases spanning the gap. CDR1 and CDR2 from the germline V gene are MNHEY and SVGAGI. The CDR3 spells CASSYSSNSPLHF. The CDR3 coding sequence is TGTGCCAGCAGTTACAGTAGTAATTCACCCCTCCACTTT.

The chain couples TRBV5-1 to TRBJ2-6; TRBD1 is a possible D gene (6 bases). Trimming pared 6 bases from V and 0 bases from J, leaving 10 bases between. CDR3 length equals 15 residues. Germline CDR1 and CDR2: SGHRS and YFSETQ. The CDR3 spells CASNMDSSGANVLTF. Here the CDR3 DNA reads TGCGCCAGCAATATGGACAGCTCTGGGGCCAACGTCCTGACTTTC.